This entry is about one T cell receptor (beta chain). Antigen: not known. The repertoire was sequenced with immunoSEQ multiplex PCR; TCRdb's copy has only in-frame clones and lacks some. Of about 150,000 clones in the sample, about 90% were seen once. The source of the sample is a study of T cell responses to AZD1222 COVID-19 vaccine. Study conclusions and caveats: No day 14 peak samples; only post-peak repertoires were characterized.

In germline, CDR1 is SNHLY, CDR2 FYNNEI. The CDR3 is made up of 13 amino acids. The ends were cut back, 6 bases at V and 5 bases at J, with 11 bases in the middle. The chain has TRBV2 and TRBJ1-5; D is ambiguous. The TCR comes from an adult who received the AZD1222 COVID-19 vaccine. This sample comprised peripheral blood, obtained 28 days after the second AZD1222 dose. The CDR3 region is CASSEQRHQPQHF. CDR3 DNA: TGTGCCAGCAGCGAACAGAGACATCAGCCCCAGCATTTT.